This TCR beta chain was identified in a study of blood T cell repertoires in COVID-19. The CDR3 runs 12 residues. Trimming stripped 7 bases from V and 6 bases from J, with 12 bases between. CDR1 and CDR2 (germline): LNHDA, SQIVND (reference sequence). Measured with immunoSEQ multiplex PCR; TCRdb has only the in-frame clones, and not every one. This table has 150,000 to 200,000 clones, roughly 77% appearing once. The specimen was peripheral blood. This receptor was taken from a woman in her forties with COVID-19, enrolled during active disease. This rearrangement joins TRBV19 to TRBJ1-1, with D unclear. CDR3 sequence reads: CASMAVAAEAFF. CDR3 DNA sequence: TGTGCCAGTATGGCGGTGGCCGCTGAAGCTTTCTTT.